This T cell receptor (beta chain) was obtained from a study of PD-1 blockade in mismatch repair-deficient tumors. For the study at large: Patients had approximately 11 mismatch repair-deficient cancer types and were previously treated and progressing. Overall study findings and caveats: Tumor-resident clones, often undetectable pretreatment in blood, expanded then contracted after pembrolizumab.

For this clone: Its antigen remains unknown.

Using immunoSEQ multiplex PCR, the repertoire was profiled, and TCRdb retains in-frame clones only, with some absent. Here the sample spans 15,000 to 25,000 clones, about four fifths being singletons. Every patient had mismatch repair deficiency by PCR or immunohistochemistry. TCRs were sequenced from a few patients responding to pembrolizumab. The TCR originated in an adult with mismatch repair-deficient cancer. The sequences come from PBMCs, collected 52 weeks after starting pembrolizumab.

CDR3 bases: TGTGCCAGCAGTGACTCCGTGTTGGGGGGGCCGTTCTTC. Its protein is CASSDSVLGGPFF. V usage is TRBV6-4 and J usage is TRBJ2-1; tentatively, D is TRBD2 (7 bases). V was trimmed by 0 bases and J by 15 bases, leaving 15 bases between them. The CDR3 is made up of 13 amino acids. Germline CDR1 is MRHNA and CDR2 is SNTAGT.